The 5 T cell receptor beta chains in this list originate from one sample, sequenced in a study of CD8 T cells in ankylosing spondylitis. MiXCR was run by TCRdb on the 5' RACE reads, yielding one entry per CDR3 protein. The sample consists of about 240,000 distinct CDR3 sequences, roughly a tenth of them appearing once. Sequencing input: blood, either unsorted or a sorted T cell fraction (not recorded which). These receptors were collected from a male donor with ankylosing spondylitis or in good health (not recorded which).

J is TRBJ2-5 and V is TRBV10-1, with 9 bases fitting TRBD2. V lost 8 bases, J lost 7 bases, and 11 bases stayed unmatched. This CDR3 has 14 residues. The V gene's germline CDR1 is WNHNN and CDR2 SYGVQD (reference sequence). CDR3 loop: CASAASGNDGTQYF. The CDR3 bases are TGCGCCAGCGCCGCTAGCGGGAACGATGGGACCCAGTACTTC.

This clonotype has at least ten counts. This chain uses TRBV2 with TRBJ2-5; D uncertain. V was clipped by 6 bases and J by 2 bases, with 16 bases between them. CDR1 SNHLY and CDR2 FYNNEI come from the germline V gene. The CDR3 has 15 amino acids. CDR3 nucleotide sequence: TGTGCCAGCAGAGAAACAAGGATGTGGCAAGAGACCCAGTACTTC. This encodes CASRETRMWQETQYF.

This clonotype was found many times. The J gene is TRBJ2-7, the V gene TRBV25-1; a possible D gene is TRBD2 (6 bases). Looked up from germline, CDR1 is MGHDK and CDR2 is SYGVNS. The CDR3 loop spans 15 amino acids. V was trimmed by 4 bases and J by 3 bases, leaving 16 bases between them. The DNA for the CDR3 is TGTGCCAGCAGTGGGCGCGGGACGGCTTTCTACGAGCAGTACTTC. Its translation: CASSGRGTAFYEQYF.

This clonotype was seen repeatedly, ten times or more. The genes are TRBV5-1 and TRBJ2-5; 7 bases are shared with TRBD1. Trimming took 4 bases from V and 5 from J; bases not matched to a gene: 5. The length of the CDR3 is 13 residues. CDR1 and CDR2 from the germline V gene are SGHRS and YFSETQ. CDR3 region: CASSPTGKETQYF. Written as DNA, the CDR3 is TGCGCCAGCAGCCCGACAGGGAAGGAGACCCAGTACTTC.

There are many counts of this clonotype. This sequence joins TRBV29-1 and TRBJ2-5; a possible D gene is TRBD1 (6 bases). Trimming took 5 bases from V and 5 from J, leaving 18 bases between them. This CDR3 comprises 14 residues. Germline V gene sequence: CDR1 SQVTM, CDR2 ANQGSEA. The CDR3 sequence is CSVRTGLGQETQYF. The CDR3 coding sequence is TGCAGCGTTAGAACAGGGCTAGGGCAGGAGACCCAGTACTTC.